Each of the 26 T cell receptor beta chains below was sequenced from the same sample in a study of T cells in Graves' hyperthyroidism and ophthalmopathy. Researchers took RNA transcripts and amplified the TCR beta CDR3 regions from them. With the HTBI primer set, the TCR CDR3 went through a first round of RT-PCR. TCRdb processed the multiplex PCR reads anew with MiXCR; each CDR3 protein has one entry. The sample holds 560,000 or so distinct CDR3 sequences, approximately 20% seen once. The sample was blood. Receptors were obtained from a man between 40 and 49 years old with Graves' ophthalmopathy.

The rearrangement uses TRBV7-9 and TRBJ1-2; TRBD1 might be the D (5 bases). Trimming pared 6 bases from V and 3 bases from J, leaving 11 bases between. The CDR3 spans 13 residues. Looked up from germline, CDR1 is SEHNR and CDR2 is FQNEAQ (reference sequence). This CDR3 reads CASSQGVYYGYTF. The CDR3, as DNA: TGTGCCAGCAGTCAAGGGGTATACTATGGCTACACCTTC.

In its sample, this clonotype was seen many times. With a much larger clone just one base away, this may be a read error. This rearrangement joins TRBV2 to TRBJ1-1; D call uncertain. Germline CDR1 SNHLY, CDR2 FYNNEI. This CDR3 contains 11 residues. V lost 8 bases to trimming and J lost 1 base, with 5 bases between them. The CDR3 spells CASWENTEAFF. The CDR3 region has the DNA TGTGCCAGCTGGGAGAACACTGAAGCTTTCTTT.

The gene calls are TRBV6-1 and TRBJ2-1, with D unclear. This CDR3 contains 13 residues. Germline V gene sequence: CDR1 MNHNS, CDR2 SASEGT. V was pared by 4 bases and J by 10 bases, with 14 bases between. CDR3 region: CASSGSYSREQFF. The CDR3 nucleotides read TGTGCCAGCAGTGGATCCTACTCGAGAGAGCAGTTCTTC.

The table lists this clonotype with many counts. The rearrangement joins TRBV11-1 to TRBJ2-1; TRBD2 aligns across 8 bases. Germline assignment: CDR1 SGHAT and CDR2 FQDESV (reference sequence). V dropped 3 bases and J dropped 0; count of bases not matched to a gene: 7. The CDR3 loop spans 17 amino acids. The CDR3 sequence is CASSFRRGASSYNEQFF. DNA of the CDR3: TGTGCCAGCAGCTTCCGGCGGGGGGCTAGCTCCTACAATGAGCAGTTCTTC.

The table lists this clonotype with many counts. The chain uses TRBV11-2 and TRBJ2-1; TRBD2 aligns across 12 bases. The trim removed 2 bases at V and 2 bases at J, leaving 7 bases unmatched. CDR3 length: 18 amino acids. The V gene's germline CDR1 is SGHAT and CDR2 FQNNGV. CDR3 DNA: TGTGCCAGCAGCTTACCTACTCGGACTAGCGGGGCCTACAATGAGCAGTTCTTC. It yields the protein CASSLPTRTSGAYNEQFF. The full variable domain, rest sourced from reference TRBV11-2 and TRBJ2-1, is EAGVAQSPRYKIIEKRQSVAFWCNPISGHATLYWYQQILGQGPKLLIQFQNNGVVDDSQLPKDRFSAERLKGVDSTLKIQPAKLEDSAVYLCASSLPTRTSGAYNEQFFGPGTRLTVL.

At least ten counts were recorded for this clonotype. One end of the junction varies from germline; a read error may be responsible. The V gene is TRBV4-3, the J gene TRBJ2-2; weak D call: TRBD1 (6 bases). Germline assignment: CDR1 LGHNA and CDR2 YSLEER. The CDR3 covers 14 residues. The CDR3 region has the DNA TGTGCCAGCAGCCAAGTAGGGGGATCCGGGGAGCTGTTTTTT. Amino acids: CASSQVGGSGELFF.

This clonotype was detected ten times or more. It may be a read error: a sequence one base away is much more abundant. The chain carries TRBV11-1 and TRBJ1-1; no clear D. The V end lost 1 base, the J end lost 0 bases, and 3 bases lay between the germline ends. There are 13 residues in the CDR3. Germline V gene data show CDR1 as SGHAT and CDR2 as FQDESV (reference sequence). This CDR3 is CASSLEMNTEAFF. The DNA of the CDR3 is TGTGCCAGCAGCTTAGAGATGAACACTGAAGCTTTCTTT.

This clonotype came up many times. The chain links TRBV7-8 to TRBJ2-7; D is possibly TRBD1 (5 bases). Trimming took 4 bases from V and 1 from J, leaving 8 bases between them. This CDR3 region has 13 residues. CDR1 and CDR2 from the germline V gene are SGHVS and FQNEAQ. Here the CDR3 reads CASSSTGSYEQYF. CDR3 sequence (DNA): TGTGCCAGCAGCTCTACAGGATCCTACGAGCAGTACTTC.

DNA for the CDR3: TGCGCCAGCAGCCCGCAAGGGGGTCTGACAGATACGCAGTATTTT. It is translated as CASSPQGGLTDTQYF. The chain links TRBV4-1 to TRBJ2-3, with D possibly being TRBD1 (6 bases). This CDR3 has 15 amino acids. V lost 4 bases and J 3 bases, leaving 14 bases between the germline ends. The germline V gene encodes CDR1 MGHRA and CDR2 YSYEKL.

For this clonotype: Mismatch with germline at one junction end may stem from a read error. The genes are TRBV5-5 and TRBJ2-1, with TRBD2 matching over 7 bases. Germline CDR1 reads SGHKS; CDR2 reads YYEKEE (reference sequence). This CDR3 region has 16 residues. CDR3 sequence reads: CASSLSTGGSYNEQFF. The CDR3 coding sequence is TGCGCCAGCAGCTTGAGTACGGGAGGATCCTACAATGAGCAGTTCTTC.

V and J are TRBV6-1 and TRBJ2-6; tentative D call: TRBD2 (5 bases). The V and J ends lost 3 bases and 0 bases respectively, with 18 bases between them. The CDR3 length is 19 residues. Germline V gives CDR1 MNHNS, CDR2 SASEGT. Here the CDR3 reads CASSDLVGRGISGANVLTF. DNA for the CDR3: TGTGCCAGCAGTGATCTTGTCGGACGGGGAATCTCTGGGGCCAACGTCCTGACTTTC.

At least ten counts were recorded for this clonotype. The CDR3 DNA reads TGTGCCAGCATTCGAGACAGACAAGCCTCTGGAAACACCATATATTTT. Its translation: CASIRDRQASGNTIYF. The chain recombines TRBV2 with TRBJ1-3; D might be TRBD1 (5 bases). Germline loops: CDR1 SNHLY, CDR2 FYNNEI. The CDR3 is 16 residues long. The V and J ends lost 7 bases and 0 bases respectively, with 16 bases between them.

This chain connects TRBV20-1 to TRBJ1-4; tentatively, D is TRBD1 (6 bases). Germline CDR1 and CDR2: DFQATT and SNEGSKA (reference sequence). This CDR3 comprises 14 residues. V lost 3 bases, J lost 8 bases, and 16 bases lay in between. Here the CDR3 reads CSASGRGAGEKLFF. The CDR3 nucleotides are TGCAGTGCTAGTGGTCGGGGGGCAGGGGAAAAACTGTTTTTT.

This clonotype was counted only a few times. This chain joins TRBV19 and TRBJ2-1, with a tentative D call TRBD1 (6 bases). Trimming removed 2 bases at V and 5 bases at J, with 13 bases between. This CDR3 contains 15 residues. Germline V gene lookup returns CDR1 LNHDA and CDR2 SQIVND (reference sequence). The CDR3 region has the DNA TGTGCCAGTAGTATAAGGGGGATCTTAGACAATGAGCAGTTCTTC. Amino acids: CASSIRGILDNEQFF.

V usage is TRBV24-1 and J usage is TRBJ2-3, with 8 positions matching TRBD2. CDR1 and CDR2 from the germline V gene are KGHDR and SFDVKD. Trimming at V came to 6 bases and at J to 4 bases, leaving 11 bases not matched to a gene. CDR3 length equals 16 residues. CDR3 in DNA: TGTGCCACCAGTACGGGGGGGTCCAGGGACCCAGATACGCAGTATTTT. This translates into CATSTGGSRDPDTQYF.

This clonotype turned up a few times. This rearrangement joins TRBV6-2 or TRBV6-3 to TRBJ2-5; D might be TRBD2 (5 bases). V lost 6 bases and J 4 bases, leaving 18 bases between the germline ends. The germline gives CDR1 MNHEY, CDR2 SVGEGT. CDR3 length: 15 amino acids. The CDR3 DNA reads TGTGCCAGCAGCCCCCCGGAGGTGCTCGGAGAGACCCAGTACTTC. This encodes CASSPPEVLGETQYF.

This clonotype was picked up a small number of times. This sequence joins TRBV20-1 and TRBJ2-1, with 14 bases matching TRBD2. With V trimmed by 6 bases and J by 3 bases, 10 bases remained unmatched. Germline values: CDR1 DFQATT, CDR2 SNEGSKA (reference sequence). The CDR3 runs to 17 residues. This CDR3 reads CSAGTSGRGIYYNEQFF. The CDR3 DNA follows: TGCAGTGCCGGGACTAGCGGGAGAGGGATATACTACAATGAGCAGTTCTTC.

This clonotype was detected many times. The chain uses TRBV12-3 or TRBV12-4 and TRBJ2-5; tentative D call: TRBD1 (8 bases). Trimming stripped 3 bases from V and 5 bases from J, with 16 bases between. The CDR3 has 15 residues. CDR3 sequence reads: CASSLWTGRAETQYF. The DNA of the CDR3 is TGTGCCAGCAGTTTGTGGACAGGGAGGGCCGAGACCCAGTACTTC.

The gene calls are TRBV7-8 and TRBJ2-6; 11 nucleotides align to TRBD1. The CDR3 has 20 amino acids. Unmatched junction bases numbered 12, after V lost 5 bases and J lost 0 bases. Germline CDR1 reads SGHVS; CDR2 reads FQNEAQ. Here the CDR3 reads CASSHLRVGTGGSGANVLTF. The CDR3 bases are TGTGCCAGCAGCCACCTCCGGGTGGGGACAGGGGGCTCTGGGGCCAACGTCCTGACTTTC.

The chain has TRBV4-3 and TRBJ1-1, with D tentatively TRBD1 (5 bases). Germline CDR1 and CDR2: LGHNA and YSLEER. CDR3 length: 15 residues. Trimming left V 0 bases short and J 11 bases short, with 19 bases between. The CDR3 loop is CASSQDGQGSHRAFF. CDR3 coding DNA: TGCGCCAGCAGCCAAGATGGGCAGGGTTCGCATCGGGCTTTCTTT.

This clonotype was recorded at least ten times. The chain combines TRBV28 with TRBJ2-3, with 9 positions matching TRBD2. V dropped 5 bases and J dropped 4; count of bases not matched to a gene: 13. CDR3 length: 17 amino acids. CDR1 and CDR2 from the germline V gene are MDHEN and SYDVKM. The CDR3, as DNA: TGTGCCAGCAGTCAAGACAGGGTCAAGCGGGAGGCAGATACGCAGTATTTT. It codes for CASSQDRVKREADTQYF.

The V gene is TRBV28, the J gene TRBJ1-1; D perhaps matches TRBD1 (5 bases). CDR3 length: 13 residues. Germline loops: CDR1 MDHEN, CDR2 SYDVKM. The V end lost 7 bases, the J end lost 7 bases, and 16 bases lay between the germline ends. In nucleotides, the CDR3 is TGTGCCAGCATCGCGACAGTGGTGAATGAAGCTTTCTTT. The encoded protein is CASIATVVNEAFF.

The chain uses TRBV19 and TRBJ1-3, with D unclear. Trimming removed 6 bases at V and 0 bases at J, with 18 bases between. The germline CDR1 and CDR2 sequences are LNHDA and SQIVND (reference sequence). The CDR3 covers 17 residues. The CDR3 DNA is TGTGCCAGTAGGTCGAGTGGCCGCCGACACTCTGGAAACACCATATATTTT. Residues: CASRSSGRRHSGNTIYF.

The chain uses TRBV6-1 and TRBJ1-5, with D unresolved. Germline values: CDR1 MNHNS, CDR2 SASEGT. The CDR3 is 14 amino acids. Between the trimmed V and J ends, which lost 10 bases and 0 bases, there was a span of 13 bases. The CDR3 reads CATGRLGSNQPQHF. CDR3 coding DNA: TGTGCCACGGGGAGGTTGGGTAGCAATCAGCCCCAGCATTTT.

This clonotype was found many times. V gene TRBV3-1 combines with J gene TRBJ1-2, with TRBD1 identical over 8 bases. The CDR3 totals 14 residues. Germline lookup yields CDR1 LGHDT and CDR2 YNNKEL (reference sequence). V shed 4 bases and J 6 bases; nucleotides not matched to a gene: 7. The CDR3 sequence is CASSRDQGANGYTF. The CDR3 region has the DNA TGTGCCAGCAGCCGAGATCAGGGGGCAAATGGCTACACCTTC.

The chain combines TRBV12-3 or TRBV12-4 with TRBJ1-4; D unclear. This CDR3 is 14 amino acids long. Trimming removed 6 bases from V and 0 bases from J, with 8 bases in between. The CDR3 loop reads CASRQSATNEKLFF. CDR3 in DNA: TGTGCCAGCAGACAGAGTGCAACTAATGAAAAACTGTTTTTT.